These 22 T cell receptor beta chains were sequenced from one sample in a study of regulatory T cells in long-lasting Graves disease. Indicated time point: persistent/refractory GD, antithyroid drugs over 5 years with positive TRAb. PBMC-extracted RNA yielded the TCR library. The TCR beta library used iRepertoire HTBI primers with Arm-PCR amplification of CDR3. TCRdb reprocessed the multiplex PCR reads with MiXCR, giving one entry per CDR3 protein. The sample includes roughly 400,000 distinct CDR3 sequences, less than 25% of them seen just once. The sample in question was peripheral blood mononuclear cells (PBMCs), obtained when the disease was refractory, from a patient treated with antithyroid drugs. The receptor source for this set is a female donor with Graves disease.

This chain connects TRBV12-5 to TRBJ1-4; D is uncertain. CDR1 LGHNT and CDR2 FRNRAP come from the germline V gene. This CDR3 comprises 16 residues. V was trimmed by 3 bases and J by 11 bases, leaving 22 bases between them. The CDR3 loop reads CASGLGSPNPSGKLFF. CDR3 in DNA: TGTGCTAGTGGTTTAGGTTCCCCGAACCCCTCCGGGAAACTGTTTTTT.

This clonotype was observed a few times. CDR3 sequence (DNA): TGTGCCAGCAGCCTAGGAGGGGGTCGTGAGACCCAGTACTTC. Its translation is CASSLGGGRETQYF. The chain uses TRBV6-1 and TRBJ2-5, with D perhaps matching TRBD1 or TRBD2 (6 bases each). Germline CDR1 is MNHNS and CDR2 is SASEGT. This CDR3 spans 14 amino acids. Trimming cost V 6 bases and J 5 bases, with 16 bases left between them.

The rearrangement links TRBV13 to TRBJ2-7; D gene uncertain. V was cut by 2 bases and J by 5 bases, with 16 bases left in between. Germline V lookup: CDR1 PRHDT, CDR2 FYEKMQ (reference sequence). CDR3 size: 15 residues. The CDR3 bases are TGTGCCAGCAGCTTACGGCCTGGAGCCCCCGACGAGCAGTACTTC. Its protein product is CASSLRPGAPDEQYF. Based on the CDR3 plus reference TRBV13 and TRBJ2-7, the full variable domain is AAGVIQSPRHLIKEKRETATLKCYPIPRHDTVYWYQQGPGQDPQFLISFYEKMQSDKGSIPDRFSAQQFSDYHSELNMSSLELGDSALYFCASSLRPGAPDEQYFGPGTRLTVT.

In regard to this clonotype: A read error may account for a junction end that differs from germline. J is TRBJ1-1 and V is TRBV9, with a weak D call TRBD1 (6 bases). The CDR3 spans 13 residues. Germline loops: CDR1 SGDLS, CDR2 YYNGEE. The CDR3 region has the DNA TGTGCCAGCAGCGTAGTAACAGGGACTGAAGTTTTCTTT. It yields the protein CASSVVTGTEVFF.

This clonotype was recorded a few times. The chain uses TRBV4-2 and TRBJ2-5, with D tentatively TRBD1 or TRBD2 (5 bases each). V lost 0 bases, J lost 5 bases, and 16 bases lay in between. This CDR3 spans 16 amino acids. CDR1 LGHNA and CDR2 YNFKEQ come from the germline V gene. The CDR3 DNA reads TGTGCCAGCAGCCAAGATCAGACCGGGGCTGTCGAGACCCAGTACTTC. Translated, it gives CASSQDQTGAVETQYF.

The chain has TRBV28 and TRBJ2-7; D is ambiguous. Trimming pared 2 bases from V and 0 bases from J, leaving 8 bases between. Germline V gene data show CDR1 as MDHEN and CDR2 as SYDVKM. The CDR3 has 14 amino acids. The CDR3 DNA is TGTGCCAGCAGTTTACGCAGAAGCTCCTACGAGCAGTACTTC. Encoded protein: CASSLRRSSYEQYF.

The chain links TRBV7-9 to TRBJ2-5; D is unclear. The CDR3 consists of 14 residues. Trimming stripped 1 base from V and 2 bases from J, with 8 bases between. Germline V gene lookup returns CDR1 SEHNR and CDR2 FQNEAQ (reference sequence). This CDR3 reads CASSLVLLQETQYF. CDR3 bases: TGTGCCAGCAGCTTAGTACTACTGCAAGAGACCCAGTACTTC.

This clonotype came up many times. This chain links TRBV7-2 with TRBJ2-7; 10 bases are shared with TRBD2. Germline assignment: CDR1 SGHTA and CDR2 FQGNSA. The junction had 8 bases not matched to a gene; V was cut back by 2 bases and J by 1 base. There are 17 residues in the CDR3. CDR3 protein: CASSLLGASGSSYEQYF. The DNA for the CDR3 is TGTGCCAGCAGCTTACTGGGAGCTAGCGGGAGTTCCTACGAGCAGTACTTC.

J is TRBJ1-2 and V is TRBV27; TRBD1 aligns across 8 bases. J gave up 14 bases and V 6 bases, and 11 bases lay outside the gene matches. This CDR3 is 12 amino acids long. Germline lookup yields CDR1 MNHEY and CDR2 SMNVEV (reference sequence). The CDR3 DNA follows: TGTGCCAGCAGCCTAACAGGGGGGTATATAACCTTC. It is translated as CASSLTGGYITF.

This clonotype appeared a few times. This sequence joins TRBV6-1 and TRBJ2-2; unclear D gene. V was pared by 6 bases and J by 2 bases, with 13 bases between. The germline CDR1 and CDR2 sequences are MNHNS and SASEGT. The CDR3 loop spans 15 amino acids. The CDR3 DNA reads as TGTGCCAGCAGGCCACTTGAAGCCAACACCGGGGAGCTGTTTTTT. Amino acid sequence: CASRPLEANTGELFF.

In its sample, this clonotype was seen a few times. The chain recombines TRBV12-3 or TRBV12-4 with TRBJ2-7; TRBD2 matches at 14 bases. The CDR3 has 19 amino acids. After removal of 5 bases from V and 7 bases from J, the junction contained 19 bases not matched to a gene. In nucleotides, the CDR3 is TGTGCCAGCAGTCCCATAGGGACTAGCGGGAGTCACCTTCATCGTGAGCAGTACTTC. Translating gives CASSPIGTSGSHLHREQYF.

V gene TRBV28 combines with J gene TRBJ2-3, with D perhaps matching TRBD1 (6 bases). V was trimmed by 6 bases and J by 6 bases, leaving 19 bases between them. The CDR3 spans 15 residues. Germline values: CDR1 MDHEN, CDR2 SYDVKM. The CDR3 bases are TGTGCCAGCAGAGCCGGGACATCTGGTGCTGATACGCAGTATTTT. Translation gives CASRAGTSGADTQYF.

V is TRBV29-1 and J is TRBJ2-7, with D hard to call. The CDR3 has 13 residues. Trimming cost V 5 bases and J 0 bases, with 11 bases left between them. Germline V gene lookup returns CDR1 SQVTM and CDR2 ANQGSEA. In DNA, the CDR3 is TGCAGCGTTACGGACCCTAGCTCCTACGAGCAGTACTTC. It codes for CSVTDPSSYEQYF.

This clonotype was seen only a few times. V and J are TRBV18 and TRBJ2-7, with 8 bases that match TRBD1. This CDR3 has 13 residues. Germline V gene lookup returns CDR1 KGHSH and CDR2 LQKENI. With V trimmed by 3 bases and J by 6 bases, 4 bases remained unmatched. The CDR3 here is CASSPTGVVEQYF. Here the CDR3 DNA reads TGTGCCAGCTCACCGACAGGGGTGGTCGAGCAGTACTTC.

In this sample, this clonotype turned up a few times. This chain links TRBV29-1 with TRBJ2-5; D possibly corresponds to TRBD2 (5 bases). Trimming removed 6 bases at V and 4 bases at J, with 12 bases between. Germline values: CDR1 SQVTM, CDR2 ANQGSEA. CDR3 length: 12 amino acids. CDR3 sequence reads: CSVPPEGETQYF. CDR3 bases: TGCAGCGTCCCCCCTGAGGGAGAGACCCAGTACTTC.

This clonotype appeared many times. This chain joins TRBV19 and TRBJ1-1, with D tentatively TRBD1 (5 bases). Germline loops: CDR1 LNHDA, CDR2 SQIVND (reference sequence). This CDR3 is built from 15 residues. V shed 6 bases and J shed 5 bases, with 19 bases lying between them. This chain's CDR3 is CASSITGSRLTEAFF. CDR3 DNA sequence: TGTGCCAGTAGCATCACAGGATCTAGGCTGACTGAAGCTTTCTTT.

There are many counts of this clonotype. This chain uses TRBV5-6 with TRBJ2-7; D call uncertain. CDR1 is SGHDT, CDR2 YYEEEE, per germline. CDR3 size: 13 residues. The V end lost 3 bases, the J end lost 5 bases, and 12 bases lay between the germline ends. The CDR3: CASSSRNTDEQYF. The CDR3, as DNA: TGTGCCAGCAGCTCCCGAAACACGGACGAGCAGTACTTC.

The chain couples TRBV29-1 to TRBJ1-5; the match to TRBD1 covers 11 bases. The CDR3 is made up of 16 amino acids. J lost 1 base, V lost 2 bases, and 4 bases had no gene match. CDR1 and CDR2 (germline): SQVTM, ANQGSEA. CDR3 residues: CSVERTGGPSNQPQHF. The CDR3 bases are TGCAGCGTTGAACGGACAGGGGGCCCGAGCAATCAGCCCCAGCATTTT.

Here the CDR3 reads CASTRRALNGARTGELFF. DNA of the CDR3: TGTGCCAGCACAAGAAGGGCGCTGAACGGGGCGAGGACCGGGGAGCTGTTTTTT. The chain couples TRBV27 to TRBJ2-2; either TRBD1 or TRBD2 may fit D (5 bases each). The CDR3 is 18 residues long. Trimming removed 7 bases at V and 5 bases at J, with 26 bases between. Germline assignment: CDR1 MNHEY and CDR2 SMNVEV (reference sequence).

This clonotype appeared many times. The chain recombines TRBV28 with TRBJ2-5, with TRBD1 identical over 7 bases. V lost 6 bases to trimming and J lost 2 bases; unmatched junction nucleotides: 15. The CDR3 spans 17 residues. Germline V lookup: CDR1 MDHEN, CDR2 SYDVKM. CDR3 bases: TGTGCCAGCAGCCCATTCGGTTCAGGGGGTCAACAAGAGACCCAGTACTTC. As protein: CASSPFGSGGQQETQYF.

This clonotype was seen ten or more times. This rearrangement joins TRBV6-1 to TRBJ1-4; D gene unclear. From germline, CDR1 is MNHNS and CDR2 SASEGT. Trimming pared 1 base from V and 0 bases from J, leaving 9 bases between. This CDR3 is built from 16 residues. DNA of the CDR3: TGTGCCAGCAGTGAAGTCGGACGACCAACTAATGAAAAACTGTTTTTT. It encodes CASSEVGRPTNEKLFF.

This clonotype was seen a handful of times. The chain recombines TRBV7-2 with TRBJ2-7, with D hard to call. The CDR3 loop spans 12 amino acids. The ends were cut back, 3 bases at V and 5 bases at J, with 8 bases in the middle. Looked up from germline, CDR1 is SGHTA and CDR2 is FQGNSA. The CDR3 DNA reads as TGTGCCAGCAGCTTTTATCGAGACGAGCAGTACTTC. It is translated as CASSFYRDEQYF.